The 28 T cell receptor beta chains below all came from one sample that was sequenced in a study of blood T cell repertoires in COVID-19. Libraries were prepared by immunoSEQ multiplex PCR; TCRdb keeps only in-frame clonotypes and omits some of them. The sample records more than 300,000 clones, 88% being singletons. The sample consisted of PBMCs or T cells enriched from blood (not recorded which). The receptors were gathered from a woman aged 18 to 35 who had recovered from COVID-19.

The sample holds a few counts of this clone. J is TRBJ1-6 and V is TRBV3-1 (or the pseudogene TRBV3-2); D is perhaps TRBD1 (5 bases). The CDR3 runs to 15 residues. Trimming pared 0 bases from V and 7 bases from J, leaving 10 bases between. The V gene's germline CDR1 is LGHDT and CDR2 YNNKEL (reference sequence). CDR3 sequence reads: CASSQDAGMNSPLHF. The CDR3 nucleotides read TGTGCCAGCAGCCAAGATGCAGGGATGAATTCACCCCTCCACTTT.

This rearrangement joins TRBV29-1 to TRBJ1-2, with TRBD1 identical over 9 bases. CDR3 length: 12 residues. Germline V gene data show CDR1 as SQVTM and CDR2 as ANQGSEA. Trimming removed 7 bases from V and 6 bases from J; junction bases left unmatched: 6. The CDR3 sequence is CSGLQGADGYTF. For the CDR3, the DNA is TGCAGCGGTCTACAGGGGGCGGATGGCTACACCTTC.

The V and J genes are TRBV4-1 and TRBJ1-1, with D possibly matching TRBD1 (5 bases). The germline V gene has CDR1 MGHRA and CDR2 YSYEKL. The CDR3 has 15 residues. V was clipped by 1 base and J by 8 bases, with 17 bases between them. The CDR3 region is CASSQGIGALLEAFF. Written as DNA, the CDR3 is TGCGCCAGCAGCCAAGGAATAGGGGCTTTATTAGAAGCTTTCTTT.

The chain employs TRBV9 and TRBJ1-5, with a tentative D call TRBD1 (5 bases). Germline assignment: CDR1 SGDLS and CDR2 YYNGEE. V dropped 3 bases and J dropped 4 bases, with 14 bases sitting between them. The CDR3 consists of 15 residues. The CDR3: CASSAAGFSNQPQHF. The CDR3 DNA follows: TGTGCCAGCAGCGCCGCAGGGTTTTCAAATCAGCCCCAGCATTTT.

The chain carries TRBV30 and TRBJ2-7, with D hard to call. CDR3 length: 14 residues. The V end lost 5 bases, the J end lost 2 bases, and 16 bases lay between the germline ends. Germline CDR1 is GTSNPN and CDR2 is SVGIG (reference sequence). The CDR3 DNA reads TGTGCCTGGGCCGGTTCCCTGGGCCCCTACGAGCAGTACTTC. This codes for CAWAGSLGPYEQYF.

The rearrangement joins TRBV28 to TRBJ2-7; 9 bases line up with TRBD1. CDR1 is MDHEN, CDR2 SYDVKM, per germline. The CDR3 consists of 15 residues. The J segment lost 1 base and the V segment lost 5 bases, leaving 6 bases of the junction unmatched. CDR3 coding DNA: TGTGCCAGCAGTCTTGCCGGGACAGGGTCCTACGAGCAGTACTTC. Amino acids: CASSLAGTGSYEQYF. Based on the CDR3 plus reference TRBV28 and TRBJ2-7, the full variable domain is DVKVTQSSRYLVKRTGEKVFLECVQDMDHENMFWYRQDPGLGLRLIYFSYDVKMKEKGDIPEGYSVSREKKERFSLILESASTNQTSMYLCASSLAGTGSYEQYFGPGTRLTVT.

The CDR3 DNA follows: TGTGCCAGCAGCTTAGATAATAAGGGGGGGCTTAGAGGCTACACCTTC. Amino acid sequence: CASSLDNKGGLRGYTF. J is TRBJ1-2 and V is TRBV11-2, with D perhaps TRBD1 (6 bases). The V end lost 0 bases, the J end lost 8 bases, and 19 bases lay between the germline ends. There are 16 residues in the CDR3. Germline V gene lookup returns CDR1 SGHAT and CDR2 FQNNGV.

The rearrangement joins TRBV7-8 to TRBJ1-1; D might be TRBD1 (6 bases). Per the germline V gene, CDR1 is SGHVS and CDR2 is FQNEAQ. V was pared by 1 base and J by 6 bases, with 12 bases between. This CDR3 has 14 residues. CDR3 protein: CASSLEFEGAEAFF. The CDR3 coding sequence is TGTGCCAGCAGCTTAGAGTTTGAGGGGGCTGAAGCTTTCTTT.

The CDR3 region is CASSVHRQGAGANEKLFF. CDR3 nucleotide sequence: TGTGCCAGCAGTGTACATCGGCAGGGTGCGGGAGCTAATGAAAAACTGTTTTTT. The chain has TRBV6-1 and TRBJ1-4, with D possibly being TRBD1 (5 bases). The V and J ends lost 4 bases and 3 bases respectively, with 21 bases between them. The CDR3 length is 18 residues. The germline V gene has CDR1 MNHNS and CDR2 SASEGT.

This chain connects TRBV4-3 to TRBJ2-7; 9 bases agree with TRBD1. This CDR3 is 16 amino acids long. Trimming cost V 4 bases and J 2 bases; bases outside gene matches: 9. CDR1 is LGHNA and CDR2 is YSLEER in the germline V gene. In DNA, the CDR3 is TGCGCCAGCAGCCCAGCCACCGGGACAGGGACCTACGAGCAGTACTTC. Protein product: CASSPATGTGTYEQYF.

This rearrangement joins TRBV2 to TRBJ2-4; D unclear. The CDR3 has 11 residues. The germline CDR1 and CDR2 sequences are SNHLY and FYNNEI. Trimming left V 2 bases short and J 11 bases short, with 7 bases between. CDR3 DNA sequence: TGTGCCAGCAGTGAACCCCCTTTTCAGTACTTC. Encoded protein: CASSEPPFQYF.

The gene calls are TRBV2 and TRBJ1-5, with a tentative D call TRBD1 (5 bases). The germline V gene has CDR1 SNHLY and CDR2 FYNNEI. The V end lost 5 bases, the J end lost 0 bases, and 14 bases lay between the germline ends. CDR3 length equals 16 residues. CDR3 in amino acids: CASSPRTWLSNQPQHF. DNA for the CDR3: TGTGCCAGCAGTCCACGGACATGGCTTAGCAATCAGCCCCAGCATTTT.

This clone has only one observation. The V call is TRBV2, the J call TRBJ1-3; 8 nucleotides match TRBD1. This CDR3 has 13 residues. The V gene end was trimmed by 4 bases and the J gene end by 4 bases; junction bases not matched to a gene: 0. Germline V gene lookup returns CDR1 SNHLY and CDR2 FYNNEI. CDR3 DNA sequence: TGTGCCAGCAGTGGGGACAGGGGAAACACCATATATTTT. This codes for CASSGDRGNTIYF.

This clone was seen once. The V and J genes are TRBV19 and TRBJ1-5; D might be TRBD1 (5 bases). Trimming pared 4 bases from V and 2 bases from J, leaving 21 bases between. This CDR3 has 18 residues. In germline, CDR1 is LNHDA, CDR2 SQIVND (reference sequence). The CDR3: CASSTLGEVWGGNQPQHF. The CDR3 DNA sequence: TGTGCCAGTAGTACCCTCGGGGAAGTTTGGGGGGGCAATCAGCCCCAGCATTTT.

DNA for the CDR3: TGTGCCAGCAGCTTTAGGACAGGGTCGGAAGTATCCAGTGGCTACACCTTC. Translation gives CASSFRTGSEVSSGYTF. V gene TRBV5-8 combines with J gene TRBJ1-2; 8 bases line up with TRBD1. The CDR3 sequence is 17 residues long. Germline-derived CDR1 and CDR2 are SGHTS and YDEGEE. Germline trimming cut 2 bases from V and 7 bases from J; bases unmatched to any gene: 16.

The rearrangement uses TRBV3-1 (or the pseudogene TRBV3-2) and TRBJ2-5; 7 bases agree with TRBD2. The J segment lost 5 bases and the V segment lost 0 bases, leaving 6 bases of the junction unmatched. CDR3 length equals 15 residues. Germline CDR1 is LGHDT and CDR2 is YNNKEL (reference sequence). The CDR3 DNA follows: TGTGCCAGCAGCCAAGACACCGGGACTATGGAGACCCAGTACTTC. Translated, it gives CASSQDTGTMETQYF.

J is TRBJ2-5 and V is TRBV5-6; TRBD2 matches 13 bases. V shed 0 bases, J shed 5 bases, and the junction held 4 bases outside the gene matches. The V gene's germline CDR1 is SGHDT and CDR2 YYEEEE. The CDR3 loop spans 16 amino acids. The CDR3 DNA reads TGTGCCAGCAGCTTGGAACTAGCGGGGGGGCGGGAGACCCAGTACTTC. Its translation is CASSLELAGGRETQYF. The whole variable domain, filled in from reference TRBV5-6 and TRBJ2-5, reads DAGVTQSPTHLIKTRGQQVTLRCSPKSGHDTVSWYQQALGQGPQFIFQYYEEEERQRGNFPDRFSGHQFPNYSSELNVNALLLGDSALYLCASSLELAGGRETQYFGPGTRLLVL.

V gene TRBV4-3 combines with J gene TRBJ1-4; D is uncertain. This CDR3 comprises 15 residues. Germline CDR1 reads LGHNA; CDR2 reads YSLEER. With 2 bases removed from V and 0 bases from J, the gap between germline ends came to 7 bases. In nucleotides, the CDR3 is TGCGCCAGCAGCCAACTCACTGCAACTAATGAAAAACTGTTTTTT. Its translation: CASSQLTATNEKLFF.

V and J are TRBV7-8 and TRBJ1-1; 7 nucleotides align to TRBD1. With 2 bases clipped from V and 11 bases from J, the junction kept 14 bases outside the gene matches. Germline V gene data show CDR1 as SGHVS and CDR2 as FQNEAQ. The CDR3 extends over 15 amino acids. In nucleotides, the CDR3 is TGTGCCAGCAGCTTAAGTCCCGGACAGGAATTTGGGGCTTTCTTT. This encodes CASSLSPGQEFGAFF.

This chain joins TRBV6-5 and TRBJ1-3; 9 bases are a match to TRBD1. The V and J ends lost 3 bases and 0 bases, in that order; junction bases with no gene match: 3. CDR1 and CDR2 from the germline V gene are MNHEY and SVGAGI. The CDR3 consists of 16 residues. The DNA of the CDR3 is TGTGCCAGCAGTTATTGGACAGGGGACTCTGGAAACACCATATATTTT. Residues: CASSYWTGDSGNTIYF.

The chain couples TRBV7-2 to TRBJ2-3; TRBD2 aligns across 10 bases. This CDR3 region has 15 residues. The junction had 5 bases not matched to a gene; V was cut back by 4 bases and J by 4 bases. Germline V CDR1 and CDR2: SGHTA, FQGNSA. As DNA, the CDR3 is TGTGCCAGCAGCTCCAGCGGGGGGGTGGCAGATACGCAGTATTTT. This gives the protein CASSSSGGVADTQYF.

The genes are TRBV6-5 and TRBJ2-2; no clear D. V was cut by 4 bases and J by 4 bases, with 4 bases left in between. CDR1 is MNHEY, CDR2 SVGAGI, per germline. This CDR3 is 12 amino acids long. CDR3 amino acids: CASSFRTGELFF. The CDR3 DNA reads as TGTGCCAGCAGTTTCCGCACCGGGGAGCTGTTTTTT.

This clone was recorded a few times. V gene TRBV7-9 combines with J gene TRBJ1-2; tentatively, D is TRBD1 (6 bases). This CDR3 contains 15 residues. The ends were cut back, 0 bases at V and 3 bases at J, with 11 bases in the middle. CDR1 and CDR2 from the germline V gene are SEHNR and FQNEAQ (reference sequence). The CDR3 here is CASSLAVGAHYGYTF. DNA for the CDR3: TGTGCCAGCAGCTTAGCTGTGGGGGCCCACTATGGCTACACCTTC.

The chain carries TRBV20-1 and TRBJ2-7; 11 nucleotides align to TRBD2. The V gene's germline CDR1 is DFQATT and CDR2 SNEGSKA (reference sequence). V lost 3 bases and J lost 4; bases outside the gene matches: 8. The length of the CDR3 is 15 residues. In nucleotides, the CDR3 is TGCAGTGCTAGTTATCTAGCGGGGGGCTCGTACGAGCAGTACTTC. Translating gives CSASYLAGGSYEQYF.

This clone was observed once. This chain links TRBV10-1 with TRBJ2-3, with D possibly matching TRBD1 (5 bases). Germline CDR1 reads WNHNN; CDR2 reads SYGVQD (reference sequence). The V gene lost 5 bases and the J gene lost 5 bases, with 8 bases spanning the gap. The CDR3 is 12 amino acids. DNA of the CDR3: TGCGCCAGCAGTCAAACAGGAGATACGCAGTATTTT. It yields the protein CASSQTGDTQYF.

The chain combines TRBV9 with TRBJ2-3; no firm D call. Looked up from germline, CDR1 is SGDLS and CDR2 is YYNGEE. V was cut by 4 bases and J by 1 base, with 7 bases left in between. This CDR3 region has 13 residues. Here the CDR3 reads CASSTRGTDTQYF. CDR3 DNA sequence: TGTGCCAGCAGCACCCGCGGCACAGATACGCAGTATTTT.

The CDR3 sequence is CASSEEYTEAFF. The CDR3 DNA is TGTGCCAGCAGTGAGGAGTACACTGAAGCTTTCTTT. V gene TRBV5-6 combines with J gene TRBJ1-1; D not resolved. This CDR3 contains 12 residues. V was clipped by 5 bases and J by 3 bases, with 8 bases between them. From germline, CDR1 is SGHDT and CDR2 YYEEEE.

V gene TRBV3-1 (or the pseudogene TRBV3-2) combines with J gene TRBJ1-2; 8 nucleotides align to TRBD1. Losses at the gene ends were 1 base for V and 8 bases for J; bases not matched to a gene: 9. This CDR3 region has 15 residues. The germline CDR1 and CDR2 sequences are LGHDT and YNNKEL (reference sequence). The CDR3 region has the DNA TGTGCCAGCAGCCAAGGTTATACAGGGGGTTACGGCTACACCTTC. Amino acids: CASSQGYTGGYGYTF.